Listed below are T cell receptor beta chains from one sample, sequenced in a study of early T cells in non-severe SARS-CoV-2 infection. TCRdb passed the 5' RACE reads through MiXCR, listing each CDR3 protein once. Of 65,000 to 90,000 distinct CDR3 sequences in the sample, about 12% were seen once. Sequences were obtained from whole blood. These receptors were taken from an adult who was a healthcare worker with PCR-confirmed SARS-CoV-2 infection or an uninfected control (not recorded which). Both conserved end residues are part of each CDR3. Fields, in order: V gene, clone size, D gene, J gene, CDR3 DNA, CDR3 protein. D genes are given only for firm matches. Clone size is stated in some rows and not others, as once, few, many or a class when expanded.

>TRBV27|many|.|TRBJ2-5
TGTGCCAGCAGTTCAACAGGTGGGGCAGGTGAGGGAGAGACCCAGTACTTC
CASSSTGGAGEGETQYF
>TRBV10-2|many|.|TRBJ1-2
TGCGCCAGCGTCTATGGCTACACCTTC
CASVYGYTF
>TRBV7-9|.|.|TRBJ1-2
TGTGCCAGCAGCTTAGCTCTGGCGGGTTATGGCTACACCTTC
CASSLALAGYGYTF
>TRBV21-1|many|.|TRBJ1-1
TGTGCCAGCAGCACGGGCCGACCCGCGGACACTGAAGCTTTCTTT
CASSTGRPADTEAFF
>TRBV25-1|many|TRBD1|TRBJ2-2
TGTGCCAGCAGTGATCCGACAGGGGCCAACACCGGGGAGCTGTTTTTT
CASSDPTGANTGELFF
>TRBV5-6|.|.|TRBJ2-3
TGTGCCAGCAGCTTGAAGGGAAAGCGGAACACAGATACGCAGTATTTT
CASSLKGKRNTDTQYF
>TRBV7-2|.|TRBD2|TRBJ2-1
TGTGCCAACAGCTCGGACGCTAGCGGCTACAATGAGCAGTTCTTC
CANSSDASGYNEQFF
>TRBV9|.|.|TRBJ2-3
TGTGCCAGCAGCGTAGAGCGAGATACGCAGTATTTT
CASSVERDTQYF
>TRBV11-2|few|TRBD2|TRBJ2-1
TGTGCCAGCAGCCCGGGACTAGGCAATGAGCAGTTCTTC
CASSPGLGNEQFF
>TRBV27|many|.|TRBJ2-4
TGTGCCAGCAGTTCTTGGAGCTCCAAAAACATTCAGTACTTC
CASSSWSSKNIQYF
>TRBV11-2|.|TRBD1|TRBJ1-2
TGTGCCAGCAGCCCCGGGACAGGGGGCTTTGGCTACACCTTC
CASSPGTGGFGYTF
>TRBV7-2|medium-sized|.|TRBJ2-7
TGTGCCAGCAGCTACGCCCCGGGCGAGCAGTACTTC
CASSYAPGEQYF
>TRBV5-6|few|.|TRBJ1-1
TGTGCCAGCAGCGCCGAAGGTCCAGCAACTGAAGCTTTCTTT
CASSAEGPATEAFF
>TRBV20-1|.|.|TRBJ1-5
TGCAGTGCTACAGGGGACCCAGGTTGGGGCAATCAGCCCCAGCATTTT
CSATGDPGWGNQPQHF
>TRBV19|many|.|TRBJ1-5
TGTGCCAGTACTGGGTCCGCGGGTCAGCCCCAGCATTTT
CASTGSAGQPQHF
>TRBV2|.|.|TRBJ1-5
TGTGCCAGCAGTTTCCAGGGCGGCAATCAGCCCCAGCATTTT
CASSFQGGNQPQHF
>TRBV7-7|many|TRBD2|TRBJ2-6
TGTGCTAGCAGCTTGTATAGCGGGCCCCAGGGCTCTGGGGCCAACGTCCTGACTTTC
CASSLYSGPQGSGANVLTF
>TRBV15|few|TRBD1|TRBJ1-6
TGTGCCACCAGCCCTAGCGGACAGGGGAATTCACCCCTCCACTTT
CATSPSGQGNSPLHF
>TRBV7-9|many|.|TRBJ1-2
TGTGCCAGCAGCTTAGCAGGACCCCCCTATGGCTACACCTTC
CASSLAGPPYGYTF
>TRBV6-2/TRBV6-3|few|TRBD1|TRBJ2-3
TGTGCCAGCACAGAGGGGGCCGGAGATACGCAGTATTTT
CASTEGAGDTQYF
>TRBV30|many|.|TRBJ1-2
TGTGCCTGGAGTCCCCCGGGCCGAAATGGCTACACCTTC
CAWSPPGRNGYTF
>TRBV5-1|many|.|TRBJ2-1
TGCGCCAGCAGCTGGTCGGGGCCCAGGTGGGGTGAGCAGTTCTTC
CASSWSGPRWGEQFF
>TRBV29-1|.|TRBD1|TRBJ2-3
TGCAGCGTGGACAGGGTCGGCACAGATACGCAGTATTTT
CSVDRVGTDTQYF
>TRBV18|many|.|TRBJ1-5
TGTGCCAGCTCACCCGATTCGGGGGCTCGGCAGCCCCAGCATTTT
CASSPDSGARQPQHF
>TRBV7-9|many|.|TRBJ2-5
TGTGCCAGCAGCTTTTCCACAGGTCCAGAGACCCAGTACTTC
CASSFSTGPETQYF
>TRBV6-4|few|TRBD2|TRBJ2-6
TGTGCCAGCAGCGAGACCGGGACTACTGGGGCCAACGTCCTGACTTTC
CASSETGTTGANVLTF
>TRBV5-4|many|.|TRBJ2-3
TGTGCCAGCAGCTTGGCAATAGGGAGCACAGATACGCAGTATTTT
CASSLAIGSTDTQYF
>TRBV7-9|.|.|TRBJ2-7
TGTGCCAGCAGCCCCTCTTGGGGGGGCAACGACGAGCAGTACTTC
CASSPSWGGNDEQYF
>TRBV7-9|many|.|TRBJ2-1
TGTGCCAGCAGCTTGGCCGGGACGAGAGCCCAGAATGAGCAGTTCTTC
CASSLAGTRAQNEQFF
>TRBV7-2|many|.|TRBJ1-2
TGTGCCAGCAGCTTAGATTGGGTTCGTGATGGCTACACCTTC
CASSLDWVRDGYTF
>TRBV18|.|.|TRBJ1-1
TGTGTCAGCTCACCCTCGACAGGACAACTTAATGAAGCTTTCTTT
CVSSPSTGQLNEAFF
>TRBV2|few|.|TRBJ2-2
TGTGCCTGGAAGGGTGGGAGATCGTGGACCGGGGAGCTGTTTTTT
CAWKGGRSWTGELFF